This entry is about one TCR beta chain. This entry comes from a study of technical replicates of blood from a few donors. Measured with immunoSEQ multiplex PCR; TCRdb has only the in-frame clones, and not every one. Among tens of thousands of clones listed, about 89% were seen once. The clonotype comes from a human donor in good health. The sample consisted of T cells isolated from PBMCs.

The CDR3 loop reads CASSLRGADEKLFF. CDR3 bases: TGCGCCAGCAGCTTGCGGGGGGCGGATGAAAAACTGTTTTTT. This chain links TRBV5-1 with TRBJ1-4; D is possibly TRBD1 (6 bases). The germline gives CDR1 SGHRS, CDR2 YFSETQ. V lost 1 base and J 6 bases, leaving 10 bases between the germline ends. The CDR3 sequence is 14 residues long.